Following are 27 T cell receptor beta chains from one sample sequenced in a study of shared clonotypes between healthy human individuals. Cells designated naive CD8 were CD45RO-negative and were positively selected for CCR7, with terminally differentiated effector memory CD45RA+ cells excluded. This table comes from immunoSEQ multiplex PCR, and its TCRdb copy is limited to in-frame clones, with some not included. The sample has 2 million to 2.5 million clones; approximately 94% are singletons. The sequencing sample was made of naive CD8+ T cells sorted from blood. These receptor sequences come from a man between 18 and 35 years old in good health.

The J gene is TRBJ1-2, the V gene TRBV9; D uncertain. The CDR3 spans 13 residues. Trimming cost V 4 bases and J 6 bases, with 13 bases left between them. Per the germline V gene, CDR1 is SGDLS and CDR2 is YYNGEE. CDR3 nucleotides: TGTGCCAGCAGCCGGACCTCCCCTGATGGCTACACCTTC. This gives the protein CASSRTSPDGYTF.

This chain links TRBV9 with TRBJ1-3; 8 bases align to TRBD1. The V segment lost 0 bases and the J segment 0 bases; nucleotides outside the gene matches: 8. The CDR3 consists of 18 residues. Germline lookup yields CDR1 SGDLS and CDR2 YYNGEE. CDR3 in amino acids: CASSVEGQVQFSGNTIYF. The CDR3 DNA sequence: TGTGCCAGCAGCGTAGAGGGACAGGTCCAATTCTCTGGAAACACCATATATTTT.

The chain uses TRBV18 and TRBJ2-3, with D maybe TRBD2 (6 bases). CDR3 size: 16 residues. V lost 3 bases to trimming and J lost 2 bases, with 15 bases between them. CDR1 and CDR2 (germline): KGHSH, LQKENI. The chain's CDR3 is CASSPWSGLDTDTQYF. As DNA, the CDR3 is TGTGCCAGCTCACCCTGGAGCGGGTTGGACACAGATACGCAGTATTTT.

The V and J genes are TRBV11-2 and TRBJ2-1; 9 bases align to TRBD1. Germline V CDR1 and CDR2: SGHAT, FQNNGV. This CDR3 comprises 14 residues. CDR3 coding DNA: TGTGAAAACGGTCCGGGACAGGGAGACAATGAGCAGTTCTTC. Its translation: CENGPGQGDNEQFF. The entire variable domain, with the rest obtained from reference TRBV11-2 and TRBJ2-1, is as follows: EAGVAQSPRYKIIEKRQSVAFWCNPISGHATLYWYQQILGQGPKLLIQFQNNGVVDDSQLPKDRFSAERLKGVDSTLKIQPAKLEDSAVYLCENGPGQGDNEQFFGPGTRLTVL.

The chain has TRBV2 and TRBJ2-2, with 9 bases identical to TRBD1. The germline CDR1 and CDR2 sequences are SNHLY and FYNNEI. The V segment lost 9 bases and the J segment 4 bases; nucleotides outside the gene matches: 6. This CDR3 is built from 14 residues. The CDR3 region is CASTGGAITGELFF. In DNA form, the CDR3 reads TGTGCCAGTACAGGGGGCGCAATCACCGGGGAGCTGTTTTTT.

This chain links TRBV27 with TRBJ2-7, with 7 bases fitting TRBD1. Germline CDR1 and CDR2: MNHEY and SMNVEV (reference sequence). The J segment lost 3 bases and the V segment lost 10 bases, leaving 12 bases of the junction unmatched. This CDR3 contains 14 residues. Written as DNA, the CDR3 is TGTGCCACCCAAGGGACAGACAACATCTACGAGCAGTACTTC. Its protein product is CATQGTDNIYEQYF.

The chain's CDR3 is CASSLELADNTGELFF. In nucleotides, the CDR3 is TGTGCCAGCAGCTTAGAACTAGCGGACAACACCGGGGAGCTGTTTTTT. V usage is TRBV7-2 and J usage is TRBJ2-2; 8 bases match TRBD2. Germline V gene lookup returns CDR1 SGHTA and CDR2 FQGNSA. The ends lost 1 base at V and 2 bases at J; junction bases unmatched: 3. The CDR3 covers 16 residues.

The rearrangement uses TRBV27 and TRBJ1-1; no firm D call. V gave up 2 bases and J gave up 4 bases, with 14 bases separating them. The CDR3 extends over 15 amino acids. Germline V CDR1 and CDR2: MNHEY, SMNVEV (reference sequence). DNA of the CDR3: TGTGCCAGCAGTTTAATCCCTGGGGAAGGCACTGAAGCTTTCTTT. It yields the protein CASSLIPGEGTEAFF.

This clone was detected once. V and J are TRBV28 and TRBJ2-7, with TRBD1 as a possible D gene (5 bases). The CDR3 is 12 residues long. Germline lookup yields CDR1 MDHEN and CDR2 SYDVKM. V gave up 8 bases and J gave up 2 bases, with 10 bases separating them. The DNA of the CDR3 is TGTGCCAGCGGCGCAGGGACCTACGAGCAGTACTTC. It codes for CASGAGTYEQYF.

The rearrangement joins TRBV7-2 to TRBJ2-5, with 10 bases lining up with TRBD2. Germline values: CDR1 SGHTA, CDR2 FQGNSA. This CDR3 spans 15 amino acids. Unmatched junction bases numbered 10, after V lost 7 bases and J lost 5 bases. The CDR3 nucleotides are TGTGCCAGCACCTGGCTAGCGGGGGCAATGGAGACCCAGTACTTC. Residues: CASTWLAGAMETQYF.

This sequence joins TRBV4-3 and TRBJ1-1; D not resolved. V was clipped by 1 base and J by 1 base, with 13 bases between them. CDR1 is LGHNA, CDR2 YSLEER, per germline. This CDR3 region has 16 residues. The DNA for the CDR3 is TGCGCCAGCAGCCAAGCCTCGGAAGGCCCGAACACTGAAGCTTTCTTT. This codes for CASSQASEGPNTEAFF.

The chain links TRBV27 to TRBJ2-3; TRBD2 agrees at 9 bases. This CDR3 contains 15 residues. J was trimmed by 1 base and V by 6 bases; bases with no gene match: 5. CDR1 and CDR2 (germline): MNHEY, SMNVEV (reference sequence). CDR3 in DNA: TGTGCCAGCAGGCTAGCGGGGTGGGGCACAGATACGCAGTATTTT. The encoded protein is CASRLAGWGTDTQYF.

The chain couples TRBV4-3 to TRBJ2-7; 13 nucleotides agree with TRBD2. The DNA end favors TRBJ2-1, so the J call may be wrong. The length of the CDR3 is 16 residues. The germline V gene has CDR1 LGHNA and CDR2 YSLEER. In DNA, the CDR3 is TGCGCCAGCAGCCAAGATCTGGGACTAGCGGGAAATGAGCAGTTCTTC. Protein product: CASSQDLGLAGNEQFF.

This clone occurred once. The rearrangement links TRBV9 to TRBJ2-5, with TRBD2 matching over 8 bases. The CDR3 is 15 residues long. CDR1 and CDR2 (germline): SGDLS, YYNGEE. J was trimmed by 3 bases and V by 1 base; bases with no gene match: 5. The CDR3 here is CASSVWTSTEETQYF. The CDR3 DNA follows: TGTGCCAGCAGCGTATGGACTAGCACCGAAGAGACCCAGTACTTC. The variable domain in full, completed from reference TRBV9 and TRBJ2-5, reads DSGVTQTPKHLITATGQRVTLRCSPRSGDLSVYWYQQSLDQGLQFLIQYYNGEERAKGNILERFSAQQFPDLHSELNLSSLELGDSALYFCASSVWTSTEETQYFGPGTRLLVL.

The chain couples TRBV2 to TRBJ1-1; D is possibly TRBD1 (5 bases). Per the germline V gene, CDR1 is SNHLY and CDR2 is FYNNEI. This CDR3 has 16 amino acids. The ends were cut back, 0 bases at V and 5 bases at J, with 16 bases in the middle. The CDR3 is CASSEAGEGAGTEAFF. DNA for the CDR3: TGTGCCAGCAGTGAAGCGGGGGAAGGGGCAGGTACTGAAGCTTTCTTT.

The J gene is TRBJ2-1, the V gene TRBV7-9; TRBD2 aligns across 11 bases. The CDR3 runs 15 residues. The V gene's germline CDR1 is SEHNR and CDR2 FQNEAQ (reference sequence). V lost 6 bases and J lost 4; bases outside the gene matches: 5. The DNA for the CDR3 is TGTGCCAGCAGTTTCGGGACTAGCGGATACAATGAGCAGTTCTTC. It is translated as CASSFGTSGYNEQFF.

The J gene is TRBJ2-2, the V gene TRBV6-1, with a weak D call TRBD2 (5 bases). Germline CDR1 reads MNHNS; CDR2 reads SASEGT. CDR3 length: 13 residues. V was clipped by 4 bases and J by 6 bases, with 9 bases between them. This CDR3 reads CASSAGLAGELFF. CDR3 nucleotide sequence: TGTGCCAGCAGTGCAGGACTTGCCGGGGAGCTGTTTTTT.

The table lists this clone with a count of one. The V call is TRBV27, the J call TRBJ2-7, with 8 positions matching TRBD2. The CDR3 totals 16 residues. Germline CDR1 and CDR2: MNHEY and SMNVEV (reference sequence). V trimming: 5 bases; J trimming: 2 bases; junction bases outside the gene matches: 11. CDR3 bases: TGTGCCAGCAGTCCGTCAGCGGGAGAGGCGCCCTACGAGCAGTACTTC. Its translation: CASSPSAGEAPYEQYF.

This clone has more than one count but fewer than ten. The chain combines TRBV30 with TRBJ1-5; tentative D call: TRBD1 (6 bases). CDR1 is GTSNPN and CDR2 is SVGIG in the germline V gene (reference sequence). The CDR3 is made up of 14 amino acids. V lost 0 bases, J lost 3 bases, and 9 bases lay in between. The CDR3 sequence is CAWSVRDNNQPQHF. CDR3 nucleotide sequence: TGTGCCTGGAGTGTACGGGACAACAATCAGCCCCAGCATTTT.

CDR3 residues: CASSLAVTDTQYF. CDR3 coding DNA: TGTGCCAGCAGTTTAGCTGTCACAGATACGCAGTATTTT. The V call is TRBV28, the J call TRBJ2-3, with D uncertain. V lost 2 bases and J lost 2, with 5 bases in between. The CDR3 extends over 13 amino acids. Germline V gene lookup returns CDR1 MDHEN and CDR2 SYDVKM.

The J gene is TRBJ2-3, the V gene TRBV5-6; D gene ambiguous. This CDR3 contains 14 residues. Trimming cost V 4 bases and J 3 bases, with 12 bases left between them. In germline, CDR1 is SGHDT, CDR2 YYEEEE. The chain's CDR3 is CASSLRLFTDTQYF. The DNA for the CDR3 is TGTGCCAGCAGCCTTCGACTGTTTACAGATACGCAGTATTTT.

The gene calls are TRBV4-1 and TRBJ2-5; a possible D gene is TRBD2 (5 bases). This CDR3 has 15 amino acids. From germline, CDR1 is MGHRA and CDR2 YSYEKL. V was pared by 6 bases and J by 4 bases, with 18 bases between. CDR3 residues: CASSLRVGGIETQYF. The DNA for the CDR3 is TGCGCCAGCAGTCTACGAGTCGGAGGTATAGAGACCCAGTACTTC.

The chain uses TRBV28 and TRBJ2-7, with TRBD1 matching over 7 bases. CDR1 MDHEN and CDR2 SYDVKM come from the germline V gene. With V trimmed by 10 bases and J by 3 bases, 12 bases remained unmatched. The CDR3 spans 14 residues. In nucleotides, the CDR3 is TGTGCCACCAAGTCCGGGACAGAAGACTACGAGCAGTACTTC. As protein: CATKSGTEDYEQYF.

This chain uses TRBV2 with TRBJ1-5, with 7 bases aligning to TRBD1. Germline V gives CDR1 SNHLY, CDR2 FYNNEI. This CDR3 is 13 amino acids long. The ends lost 8 bases at V and 7 bases at J; junction bases unmatched: 8. The CDR3 is CASLGGAGQPQHF. The CDR3 DNA reads TGTGCCAGCTTAGGGGGCGCGGGACAGCCCCAGCATTTT.

This clone showed up just once. The chain is built from TRBV29-1 and TRBJ2-3; D may be TRBD1 or TRBD2 (6 bases each). Germline CDR1 reads SQVTM; CDR2 reads ANQGSEA. V lost 4 bases and J lost 5, with 13 bases in between. This CDR3 is built from 13 residues. CDR3: CSVAGGRRDTQYF. CDR3 DNA sequence: TGCAGCGTTGCTGGGGGGCGGCGAGATACGCAGTATTTT.

The chain couples TRBV2 to TRBJ2-3; 9 bases map to TRBD2. The germline V gene encodes CDR1 SNHLY and CDR2 FYNNEI. After removal of 3 bases from V and 3 bases from J, the junction contained 10 bases not matched to a gene. CDR3 length: 17 residues. Here the CDR3 reads CASSESGSGRETDTQYF. The CDR3 coding sequence is TGTGCCAGCAGTGAGAGCGGTAGCGGGAGAGAAACAGATACGCAGTATTTT.

The chain combines TRBV28 with TRBJ2-7; 7 positions agree with TRBD2. The J segment lost 2 bases and the V segment lost 11 bases, leaving 9 bases of the junction unmatched. The germline CDR1 and CDR2 sequences are MDHEN and SYDVKM. The CDR3 covers 13 residues. The CDR3 nucleotides read TGTGCCGGAAGGTTTCGGGGGGCCTACGAGCAGTACTTC. Translated, it gives CAGRFRGAYEQYF.